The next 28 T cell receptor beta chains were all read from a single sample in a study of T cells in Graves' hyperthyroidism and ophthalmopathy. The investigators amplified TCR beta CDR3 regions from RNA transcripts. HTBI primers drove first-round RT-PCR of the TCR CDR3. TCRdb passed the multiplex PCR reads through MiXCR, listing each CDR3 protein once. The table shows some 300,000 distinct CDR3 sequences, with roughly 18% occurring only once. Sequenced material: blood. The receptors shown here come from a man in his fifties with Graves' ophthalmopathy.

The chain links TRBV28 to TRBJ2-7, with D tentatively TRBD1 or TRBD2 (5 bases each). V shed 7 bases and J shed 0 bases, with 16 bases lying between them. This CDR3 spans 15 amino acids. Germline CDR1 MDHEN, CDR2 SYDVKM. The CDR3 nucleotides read TGTGCCAGCACCCCGGGACCCGGTAGCTCCTACGAGCAGTACTTC. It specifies CASTPGPGSSYEQYF.

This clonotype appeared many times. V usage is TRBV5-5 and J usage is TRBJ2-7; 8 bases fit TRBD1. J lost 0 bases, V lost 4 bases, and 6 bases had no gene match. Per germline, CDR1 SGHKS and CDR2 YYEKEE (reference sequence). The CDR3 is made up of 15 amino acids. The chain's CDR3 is CASSPVGQVSYEQYF. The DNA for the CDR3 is TGTGCCAGCAGCCCTGTGGGACAGGTCTCCTACGAGCAGTACTTC. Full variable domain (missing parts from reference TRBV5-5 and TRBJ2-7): DAGVTQSPTHLIKTRGQQVTLRCSPISGHKSVSWYQQVLGQGPQFIFQYYEKEERGRGNFPDRFSARQFPNYSSELNVNALLLGDSALYLCASSPVGQVSYEQYFGPGTRLTVT.

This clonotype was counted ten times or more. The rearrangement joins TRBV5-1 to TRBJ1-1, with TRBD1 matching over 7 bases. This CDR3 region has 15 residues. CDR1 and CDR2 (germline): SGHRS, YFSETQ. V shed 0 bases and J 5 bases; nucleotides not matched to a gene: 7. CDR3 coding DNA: TGCGCCAGCAGCTTGGCCAGGGGGGCGCGGACTGAAGCTTTCTTT. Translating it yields CASSLARGARTEAFF.

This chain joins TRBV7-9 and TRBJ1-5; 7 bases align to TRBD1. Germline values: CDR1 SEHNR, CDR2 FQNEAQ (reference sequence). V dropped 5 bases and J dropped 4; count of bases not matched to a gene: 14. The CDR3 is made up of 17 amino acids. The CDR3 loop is CASSPSGQSPGNQPQHF. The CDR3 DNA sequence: TGTGCCAGCAGCCCATCGGGACAGTCCCCAGGGAATCAGCCCCAGCATTTT.

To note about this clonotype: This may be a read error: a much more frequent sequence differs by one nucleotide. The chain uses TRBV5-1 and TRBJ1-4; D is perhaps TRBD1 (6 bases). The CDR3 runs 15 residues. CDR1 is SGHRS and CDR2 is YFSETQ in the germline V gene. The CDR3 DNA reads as TGCGCCAGCAGCTTGCAACAGGGCGCGAATGAAATACTGTTTTTT. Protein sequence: CASSLQQGANEILFF.

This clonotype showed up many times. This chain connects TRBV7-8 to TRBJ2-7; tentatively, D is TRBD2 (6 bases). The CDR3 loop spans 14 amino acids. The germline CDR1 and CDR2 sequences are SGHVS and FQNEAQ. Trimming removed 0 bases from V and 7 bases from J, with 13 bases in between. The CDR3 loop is CASSLAGGVGEQYF. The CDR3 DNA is TGTGCCAGCAGCTTAGCGGGGGGAGTGGGGGAGCAGTACTTC.

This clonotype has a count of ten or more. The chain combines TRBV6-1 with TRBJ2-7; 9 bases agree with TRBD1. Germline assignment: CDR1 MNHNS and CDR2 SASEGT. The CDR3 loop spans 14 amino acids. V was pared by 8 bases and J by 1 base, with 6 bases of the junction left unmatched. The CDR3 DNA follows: TGTGCCAGCGCCTCCGGGACAGGGTCCTACGAGCAGTACTTC. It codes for CASASGTGSYEQYF.

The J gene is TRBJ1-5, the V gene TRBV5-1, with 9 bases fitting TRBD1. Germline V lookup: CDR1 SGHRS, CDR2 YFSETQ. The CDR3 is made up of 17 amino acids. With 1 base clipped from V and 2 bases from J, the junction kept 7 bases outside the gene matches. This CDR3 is CASSLWGGQGGNQPQHF. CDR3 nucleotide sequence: TGCGCCAGCAGCTTGTGGGGGGGACAGGGAGGCAATCAGCCCCAGCATTTT.

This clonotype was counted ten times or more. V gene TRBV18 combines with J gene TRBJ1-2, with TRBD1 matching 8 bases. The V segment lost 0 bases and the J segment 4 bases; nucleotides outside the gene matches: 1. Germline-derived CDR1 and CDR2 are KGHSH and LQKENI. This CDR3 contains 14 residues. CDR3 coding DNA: TGTGCCAGCTCACCACCGGACAGGGCCTATGGCTACACCTTC. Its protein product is CASSPPDRAYGYTF. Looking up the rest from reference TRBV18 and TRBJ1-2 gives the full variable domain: NAGVMQNPRHLVRRRGQEARLRCSPMKGHSHVYWYRQLPEEGLKFMVYLQKENIIDESGMPKERFSAEFPKEGPSILRIQQVVRGDSAAYFCASSPPDRAYGYTFGSGTRLTVV.

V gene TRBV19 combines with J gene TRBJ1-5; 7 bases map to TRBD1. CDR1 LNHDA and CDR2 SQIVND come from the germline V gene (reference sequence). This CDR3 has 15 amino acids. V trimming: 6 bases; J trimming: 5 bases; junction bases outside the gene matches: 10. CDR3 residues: CASRTPTGTDQPQHF. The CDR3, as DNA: TGTGCCAGTAGGACCCCGACAGGGACGGATCAGCCCCAGCATTTT. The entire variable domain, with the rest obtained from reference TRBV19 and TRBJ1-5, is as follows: DGGITQSPKYLFRKEGQNVTLSCEQNLNHDAMYWYRQDPGQGLRLIYYSQIVNDFQKGDIAEGYSVSREKKESFPLTVTSAQKNPTAFYLCASRTPTGTDQPQHFGDGTRLSIL.

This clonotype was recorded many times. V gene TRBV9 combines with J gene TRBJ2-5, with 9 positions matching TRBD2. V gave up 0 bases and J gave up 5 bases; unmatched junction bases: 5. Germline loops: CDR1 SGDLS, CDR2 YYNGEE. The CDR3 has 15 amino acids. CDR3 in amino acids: CASSVDEREVETQYF. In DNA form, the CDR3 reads TGTGCCAGCAGCGTAGACGAGCGGGAGGTGGAGACCCAGTACTTC.

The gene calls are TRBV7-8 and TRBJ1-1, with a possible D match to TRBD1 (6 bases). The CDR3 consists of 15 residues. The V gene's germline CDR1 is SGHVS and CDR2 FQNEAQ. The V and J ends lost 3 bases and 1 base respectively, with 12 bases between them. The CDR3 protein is CASSLNPTGNTEAFF. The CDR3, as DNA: TGTGCCAGCAGCTTGAATCCGACAGGGAACACTGAAGCTTTCTTT.

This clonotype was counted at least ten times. CDR3 sequence reads: CASRTGVENTEAFF. The CDR3 DNA is TGTGCCAGCAGGACAGGGGTCGAGAACACTGAAGCTTTCTTT. This chain links TRBV6-2 or TRBV6-3 with TRBJ1-1; TRBD1 matches 8 bases. The CDR3 contains 14 residues. Trimming at V came to 6 bases and at J to 1 base, leaving 4 bases not matched to a gene. The V gene's germline CDR1 is MNHEY and CDR2 SVGEGT.

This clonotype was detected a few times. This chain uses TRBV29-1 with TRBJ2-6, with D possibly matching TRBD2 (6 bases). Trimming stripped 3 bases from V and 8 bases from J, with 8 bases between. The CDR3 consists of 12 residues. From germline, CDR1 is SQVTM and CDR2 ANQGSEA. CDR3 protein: CSVDGGSNVLTF. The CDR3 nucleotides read TGCAGCGTTGATGGAGGGTCCAACGTCCTGACTTTC.

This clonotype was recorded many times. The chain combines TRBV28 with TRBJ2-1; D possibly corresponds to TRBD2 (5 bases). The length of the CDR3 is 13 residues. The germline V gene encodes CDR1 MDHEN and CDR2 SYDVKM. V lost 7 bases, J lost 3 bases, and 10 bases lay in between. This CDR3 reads CASNRAGYNEQFF. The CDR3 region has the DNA TGTGCCAGCAATCGGGCGGGCTACAATGAGCAGTTCTTC.

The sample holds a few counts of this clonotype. CDR3 protein: CASSWGQDYEQYF. For the CDR3, the DNA is TGTGCCAGCAGTTGGGGACAGGACTACGAGCAGTACTTC. The V call is TRBV6-1, the J call TRBJ2-7; 8 bases map to TRBD1. Germline CDR1 reads MNHNS; CDR2 reads SASEGT. CDR3 length: 13 residues. J was trimmed by 3 bases and V by 5 bases; bases with no gene match: 3.

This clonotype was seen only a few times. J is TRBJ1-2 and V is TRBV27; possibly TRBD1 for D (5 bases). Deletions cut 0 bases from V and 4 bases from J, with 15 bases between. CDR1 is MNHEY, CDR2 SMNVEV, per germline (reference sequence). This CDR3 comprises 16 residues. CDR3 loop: CASSLSNPQGGYGYTF. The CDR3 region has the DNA TGTGCCAGCAGTTTATCTAACCCTCAGGGCGGCTATGGCTACACCTTC.

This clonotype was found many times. The CDR3 DNA reads as TGTGCCAGCACCCCCGGACGACTAGGACGGCGCGCCTACAATGAGCAGTTCTTC. It encodes CASTPGRLGRRAYNEQFF. The rearrangement uses TRBV11-2 and TRBJ2-1; TRBD2 is a possible D gene (6 bases). Germline-derived CDR1 and CDR2 are SGHAT and FQNNGV. V lost 7 bases and J 2 bases, leaving 24 bases between the germline ends. The CDR3 sequence is 18 residues long.

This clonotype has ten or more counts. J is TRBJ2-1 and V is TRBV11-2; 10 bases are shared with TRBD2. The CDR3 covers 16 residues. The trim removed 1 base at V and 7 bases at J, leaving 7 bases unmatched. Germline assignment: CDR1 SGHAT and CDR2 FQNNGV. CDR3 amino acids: CASSLGAAGGLNEQFF. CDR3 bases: TGTGCCAGCAGCTTAGGCGCAGCGGGAGGGTTAAATGAGCAGTTCTTC.

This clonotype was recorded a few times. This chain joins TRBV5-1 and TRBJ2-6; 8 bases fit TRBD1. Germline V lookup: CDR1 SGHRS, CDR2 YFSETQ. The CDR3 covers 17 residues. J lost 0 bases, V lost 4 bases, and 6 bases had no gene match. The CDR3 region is CASSRGQVFSGANVLTF. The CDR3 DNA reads TGCGCCAGCAGCCGGGGACAGGTCTTCTCTGGGGCCAACGTCCTGACTTTC.

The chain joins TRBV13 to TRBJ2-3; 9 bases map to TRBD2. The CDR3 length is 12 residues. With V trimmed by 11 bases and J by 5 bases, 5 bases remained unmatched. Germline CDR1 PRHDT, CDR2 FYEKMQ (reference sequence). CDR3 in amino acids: CAGGRAGDTQYF. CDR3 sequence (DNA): TGTGCCGGCGGGAGGGCCGGAGATACGCAGTATTTT.

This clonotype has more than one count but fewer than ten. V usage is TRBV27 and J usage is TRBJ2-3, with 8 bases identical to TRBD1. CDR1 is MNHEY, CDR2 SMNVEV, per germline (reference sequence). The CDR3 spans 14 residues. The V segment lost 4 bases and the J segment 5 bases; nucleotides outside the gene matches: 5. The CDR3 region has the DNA TGTGCCAGCAGTTCCAGGGGGCGCATAGATACGCAGTATTTT. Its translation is CASSSRGRIDTQYF.

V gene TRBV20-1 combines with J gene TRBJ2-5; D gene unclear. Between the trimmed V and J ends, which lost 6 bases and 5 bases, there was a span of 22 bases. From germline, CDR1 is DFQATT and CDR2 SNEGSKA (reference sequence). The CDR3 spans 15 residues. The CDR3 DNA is TGCAGTGCAAGACACCCCGGGCCCGCGGTGGAGACCCAGTACTTC. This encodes CSARHPGPAVETQYF.

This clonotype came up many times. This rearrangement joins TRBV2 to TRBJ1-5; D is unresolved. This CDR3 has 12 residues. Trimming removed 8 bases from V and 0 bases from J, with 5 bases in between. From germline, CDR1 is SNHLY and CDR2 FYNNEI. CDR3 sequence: CASRYSNQPQHF. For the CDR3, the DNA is TGTGCCAGCCGATATAGCAATCAGCCCCAGCATTTT.

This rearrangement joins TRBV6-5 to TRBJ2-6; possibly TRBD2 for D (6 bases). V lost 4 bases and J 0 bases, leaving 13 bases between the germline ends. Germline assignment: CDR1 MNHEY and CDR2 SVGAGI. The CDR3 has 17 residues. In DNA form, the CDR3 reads TGTGCCAGCAGTTTGAGCGGGTCCTACTCTGGGGCCAACGTCCTGACTTTC. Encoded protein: CASSLSGSYSGANVLTF.

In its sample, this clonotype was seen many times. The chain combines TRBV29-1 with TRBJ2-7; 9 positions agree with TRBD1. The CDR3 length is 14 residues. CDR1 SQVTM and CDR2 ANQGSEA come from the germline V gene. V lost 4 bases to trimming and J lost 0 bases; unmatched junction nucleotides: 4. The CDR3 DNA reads TGCAGCGTTGTTGGACAGGGGAGCTCCTACGAGCAGTACTTC. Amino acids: CSVVGQGSSYEQYF.

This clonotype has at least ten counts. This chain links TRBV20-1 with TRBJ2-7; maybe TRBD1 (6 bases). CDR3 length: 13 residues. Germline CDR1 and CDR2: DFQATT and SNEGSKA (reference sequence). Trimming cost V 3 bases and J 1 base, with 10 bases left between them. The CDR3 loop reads CSARPGQSYEQYF. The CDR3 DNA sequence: TGCAGTGCTAGGCCGGGACAATCCTACGAGCAGTACTTC.

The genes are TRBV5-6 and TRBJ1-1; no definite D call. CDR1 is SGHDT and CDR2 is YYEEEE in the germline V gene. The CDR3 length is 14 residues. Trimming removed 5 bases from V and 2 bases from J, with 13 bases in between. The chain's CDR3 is CASRFLVANTEAFF. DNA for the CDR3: TGTGCCAGCAGATTTCTGGTTGCCAACACTGAAGCTTTCTTT. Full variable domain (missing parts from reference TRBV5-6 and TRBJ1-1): DAGVTQSPTHLIKTRGQQVTLRCSPKSGHDTVSWYQQALGQGPQFIFQYYEEEERQRGNFPDRFSGHQFPNYSSELNVNALLLGDSALYLCASRFLVANTEAFFGQGTRLTVV.